A single sample is the source of the 19 T cell receptor beta chains below, sequenced in a study of early T cells in non-severe SARS-CoV-2 infection. MiXCR, applied by TCRdb to the 5' RACE reads, yields one record per CDR3 protein. This table holds 70,000 or so distinct CDR3 sequences, approximately 14% found once. Source material: whole blood. These receptors were obtained from an adult who was a healthcare worker with PCR-confirmed SARS-CoV-2 infection or an uninfected control (not recorded which).

The chain combines TRBV7-7 with TRBJ2-5; D remains unclear. V was shortened by 1 base and J by 3 bases, with 9 bases between the two germline ends. Germline V lookup: CDR1 SSHAT, CDR2 FNYEAQ (reference sequence). The CDR3 loop spans 14 amino acids. The CDR3, as DNA: TGTGCCAGCAGCTTAGGGACGGGCGAAGAGACCCAGTACTTC. This encodes CASSLGTGEETQYF.

At least ten counts were recorded for this clonotype. Written as DNA, the CDR3 is TGTGCCAGCGATCGATCAGGGACGGTGCAGTACTTC. It codes for CASDRSGTVQYF. The gene calls are TRBV2 and TRBJ2-7, with D perhaps assigned TRBD1 or TRBD2 (5 bases each). The CDR3 is 12 amino acids. V shed 8 bases and J shed 9 bases, with 17 bases lying between them. Germline V gives CDR1 SNHLY, CDR2 FYNNEI.

This clonotype has more than one count but fewer than ten. The rearrangement links TRBV10-1 to TRBJ2-5; 8 bases align to TRBD1. The CDR3 contains 16 residues. J gave up 0 bases and V 6 bases, and 9 bases lay outside the gene matches. CDR1 is WNHNN and CDR2 is SYGVQD in the germline V gene (reference sequence). The CDR3 region has the DNA TGCGCCAGCAGGAATCTCCCGGACAGGGACCAAGAGACCCAGTACTTC. Residues: CASRNLPDRDQETQYF.

The J gene is TRBJ2-7, the V gene TRBV6-5, with TRBD1 as a possible D gene (5 bases). The germline CDR1 and CDR2 sequences are MNHEY and SVGAGI. Deletions cut 4 bases from V and 3 bases from J, with 16 bases between. CDR3 length: 15 residues. The CDR3 DNA sequence: TGTGCCAGCAGTTTTGGCCAGGGTAACAACTACGAGCAGTACTTC. Its translation is CASSFGQGNNYEQYF.

This clonotype was seen ten or more times. The rearrangement uses TRBV12-3 or TRBV12-4 and TRBJ2-7, with 7 bases lining up with TRBD1. V was pared by 5 bases and J by 2 bases, with 9 bases of the junction left unmatched. The CDR3 totals 15 residues. The CDR3 sequence: CASSPPGGLAYEQYF. The CDR3 coding sequence is TGTGCCAGCAGTCCTCCAGGGGGTTTAGCCTACGAGCAGTACTTC.

This clonotype has ten or more counts. The gene calls are TRBV6-1 and TRBJ2-3, with 8 nucleotides matching TRBD2. CDR1 MNHNS and CDR2 SASEGT come from the germline V gene. V lost 5 bases, J lost 2 bases, and 15 bases stayed unmatched. CDR3 length: 18 amino acids. The CDR3, as DNA: TGTGCCAGCAGTCCCAATTGGGGGAGCGGGGGATTCACAGATACGCAGTATTTT. Translating gives CASSPNWGSGGFTDTQYF.

This clonotype showed up just a few times. CDR3 region: CASSTGVSGANVLTF. Here the CDR3 DNA reads TGTGCCAGCAGCACAGGAGTCTCTGGGGCCAACGTCCTGACTTTC. The genes are TRBV7-2 and TRBJ2-6, with D possibly being TRBD1 (5 bases). Germline CDR1 SGHTA, CDR2 FQGNSA. Trimming cost V 5 bases and J 0 bases, with 8 bases left between them. CDR3 size: 15 residues.

This clonotype was counted only a few times. The rearrangement uses TRBV7-6 and TRBJ2-5; the D gene is possibly TRBD1 (6 bases). The V gene lost 5 bases and the J gene lost 5 bases, with 15 bases spanning the gap. The CDR3 spans 14 residues. Germline V gene data show CDR1 as SGHVS and CDR2 as FNYEAQ. The CDR3 loop reads CASSPTWGQETQYF. Written as DNA, the CDR3 is TGTGCCAGCAGCCCCACGTGGGGGCAGGAGACCCAGTACTTC.

The chain recombines TRBV12-3 or TRBV12-4 with TRBJ2-6; the D is unclear. This CDR3 has 17 residues. V lost 5 bases and J 0 bases, leaving 14 bases between the germline ends. CDR3 sequence: CASSAIVGTSGANVLTF. The CDR3 DNA is TGTGCCAGCAGTGCCATCGTGGGTACCTCTGGGGCCAACGTCCTGACTTTC.

This clonotype has more than one count but fewer than ten. The chain carries TRBV12-3 or TRBV12-4 and TRBJ1-5, with 8 bases that match TRBD1. The CDR3 contains 14 residues. After removal of 3 bases from V and 5 bases from J, the junction contained 3 bases not matched to a gene. CDR3 in amino acids: CASSLTTGDQPQHF. As DNA, the CDR3 is TGTGCCAGCAGTTTGACGACAGGGGATCAGCCCCAGCATTTT.

The chain recombines TRBV6-1 with TRBJ2-7; TRBD2 matches 7 bases. CDR3 size: 16 residues. Trimming took 7 bases from V and 5 from J; bases not matched to a gene: 17. CDR1 is MNHNS and CDR2 is SASEGT in the germline V gene. This chain's CDR3 is CASKGYGRGSKNEQYF. DNA for the CDR3: TGTGCCAGCAAGGGTTATGGGCGCGGGAGTAAGAACGAGCAGTACTTC.

The rearrangement uses TRBV19 and TRBJ2-6, with D unresolved. Germline V gene lookup returns CDR1 LNHDA and CDR2 SQIVND (reference sequence). The length of the CDR3 is 14 residues. V lost 4 bases, J lost 2 bases, and 6 bases lay in between. For the CDR3, the DNA is TGTGCCAGTAGTACCCAAGCTGGGGCCAACGTCCTGACTTTC. It specifies CASSTQAGANVLTF.

This clonotype was seen a handful of times. The genes are TRBV7-9 and TRBJ1-1; 9 bases fit TRBD1. CDR3 length: 13 residues. V lost 6 bases and J lost 5; bases outside the gene matches: 4. CDR1 is SEHNR, CDR2 FQNEAQ, per germline (reference sequence). This CDR3 is CASRGQGGTEAFF. The CDR3 DNA sequence: TGTGCCAGCAGGGGACAGGGCGGAACTGAAGCTTTCTTT.

This clonotype has a handful of counts. The rearrangement joins TRBV12-3 or TRBV12-4 to TRBJ2-7; no clear D gene. V lost 6 bases and J lost 2, with 5 bases in between. The CDR3 is 11 residues long. The CDR3 DNA reads TGTGCCAGCAGCTCCCCCTACGAGCAGTACTTC. Translation gives CASSSPYEQYF.

This clonotype has only a few counts. The V gene is TRBV29-1, the J gene TRBJ1-1; D not resolved. Germline assignment: CDR1 SQVTM and CDR2 ANQGSEA. Trimming pared 4 bases from V and 12 bases from J, leaving 21 bases between. The length of the CDR3 is 13 residues. The CDR3 sequence: CSVVFFSAGGTFF. The CDR3 DNA follows: TGCAGCGTTGTTTTTTTTAGTGCAGGCGGAACTTTCTTT.

This clonotype turned up a few times. This rearrangement joins TRBV29-1 to TRBJ1-1; 8 bases are a match to TRBD1. The CDR3 extends over 14 amino acids. V lost 5 bases, J lost 4 bases, and 9 bases stayed unmatched. Looked up from germline, CDR1 is SQVTM and CDR2 is ANQGSEA. The CDR3 region has the DNA TGCAGCGTTCGAGGACAGGGTAGGGTCACTGAAGCTTTCTTT. Protein sequence: CSVRGQGRVTEAFF.

This clonotype showed up just a few times. The chain uses TRBV29-1 and TRBJ2-7, with TRBD1 matching over 8 bases. Trimming took 6 bases from V and 0 from J; bases not matched to a gene: 4. Germline V CDR1 and CDR2: SQVTM, ANQGSEA. The CDR3 has 13 amino acids. The CDR3 nucleotides are TGCAGCGTCGGACAGGGAAGCTCCTACGAGCAGTACTTC. Amino acids: CSVGQGSSYEQYF.

This clonotype was counted a few times. The chain uses TRBV2 and TRBJ2-2, with TRBD2 identical over 7 bases. The V gene end was trimmed by 8 bases and the J gene end by 1 base; junction bases not matched to a gene: 4. The CDR3 consists of 14 residues. CDR1 SNHLY and CDR2 FYNNEI come from the germline V gene. Here the CDR3 reads CASALARNTGELFF. Here the CDR3 DNA reads TGTGCCAGCGCACTAGCGAGGAACACCGGGGAGCTGTTTTTT.

V gene TRBV28 combines with J gene TRBJ2-5; TRBD2 matches at 9 bases. Germline V CDR1 and CDR2: MDHEN, SYDVKM. The CDR3 sequence is 15 residues long. V lost 6 bases to trimming and J lost 3 bases; unmatched junction nucleotides: 8. The DNA for the CDR3 is TGTGCCAGCAGCCCCCTGGGACTAGCAGAAGAGACCCAGTACTTC. Amino acid sequence: CASSPLGLAEETQYF.